This T cell receptor beta chain originates from a study of cytomegalovirus exposure and HLA in healthy donors. The study's findings and limits: In vitro checks showed that three CMV-associated chains really do target CMV antigens. Available immune exposure information was restricted to CMV serostatus only.

Worth noting for this clone: Its antigen is not known.

CDR3 length equals 15 residues. The V and J ends lost 4 bases and 0 bases, in that order; junction bases with no gene match: 3. Germline CDR1 reads SGDLS; CDR2 reads YYNGEE. The PCR used 60 Vbeta and 13 Jbeta primers. Assay: immunoSEQ multiplex PCR; the TCRdb copy retains only in-frame clones and omits some. The profile shows under 200,000 clones, 77% of them singletons. Donors were nominally healthy when sampled, though unrecorded immune exposures were likely. The receptor was isolated from a woman aged 40-49 years in good health and CMV-seropositive. Input material: PBMCs. The V gene is TRBV9, the J gene TRBJ1-3; 8 bases line up with TRBD1. The chain's CDR3 is CASSRQGTSGNTIYF. The CDR3 DNA reads as TGTGCCAGCAGCCGACAGGGGACCTCTGGAAACACCATATATTTT.